This T cell receptor beta chain comes out of a study of regulatory T cells in long-lasting Graves disease (dated by TCRdb to the early 2020s). For the wider study: Antithyroid drugs had been taken for less than 3 months by newly diagnosed Graves' disease patients. Persistent Graves' disease patients were compared with newly diagnosed Graves' disease patients by peripheral blood TCR sequencing and RNA sequencing. The study was registered as a clinical trial and conducted in China. A total of 33 samples underwent TCR sequencing, from some 13 patients with persistent Graves' disease and 20 or so patients with newly diagnosed Graves' disease. Here is what the overall study found, with its caveats: Sequencing and analysis were limited to the TCR beta chain. Preferential use of TRBV28, TRBJ1-2 and TRBJ2-5 was observed in persistent disease, whereas TRBV20-1 and TRBJ2-1 were favored in newly diagnosed disease. Persistent patients shared more public clonotypes among themselves (around 3,000) than newly diagnosed patients did (about 970). Only peripheral blood was studied, because thyroid tissue, the primary lesion, was inaccessible. The authors acknowledged the small sample size as a limitation that may reduce accuracy. Compared with newly diagnosed patients, persistent Graves' disease patients had lower TCR Shannon entropy and fewer highly expanded clones, which suggests clonal expansion.

This clonotype was counted ten times or more. Its antigen is unknown. No much larger clonotype is one base removed from it; base qualities were not supplied. Library construction relied on multiplex PCR. For sequencing, an Illumina HiSeq 4000 was employed. TCR beta libraries were built with iRepertoire HTBI primers and Arm-PCR amplification of CDR3 regions. Before sequencing, the PCR products underwent gel purification. The paper's data handling went like this. Across samples, 60 to 70 TRBV and 14 TRBJ segments were identified and used for gene usage analysis of CDR3 amino acid clonotypes. Filtered high-quality paired reads were merged into contigs using COPE and FqMerger. Contigs were aligned with BLAST to IMGT TRBV, TRBD and TRBJ reference genes, and CDR3 was defined per IMGT. Clonotypes above 0.1% frequency were classified as highly expanded clones. Shannon entropy was used to measure repertoire diversity, and the Gini coefficient was used to measure V-J evenness. A clonotype found in more than one individual was treated as public. In TCRdb, the public reads were trimmed at Q25 with fastp and aligned with MiXCR, with productive beta chains retained. For every CDR3 protein sequence, its rows merge into one entry that carries the most common genes and DNA. The authors' filters were not applied to this entry. In this sample the table shows 400,000 to 550,000 distinct CDR3 sequences, about 15% of which occur a single time. The ten largest clones represent over 15% of the sample.

Looking up the germline V gene yields CDR1 SGHTS and CDR2 YDEGEE. V is reduced by 2 bases and J by 8 bases, leaving a spacing of 19 bases between them. The cysteine opens and the phenylalanine closes a CDR3 of 16 amino acids. Here the CDR3 DNA is all that survives: 48 bases in frame from base 1. In the paper's terms, the time point label means: newly diagnosed GD, antithyroid drugs for less than 3 months. For both TCR sequencing and RNA sequencing, RNA was extracted from PBMCs using TRIzol. The diagnosis of Graves' disease followed American Thyroid Association guidelines. Patients were recruited from an endocrinology department in Xi'an, China. From each patient, about 8.9 milliliters of peripheral blood was collected into an EDTA anticoagulant tube. Ficoll Paque Plus density gradient separation was used to isolate PBMCs, and no additional T cell sorting was done. An Agilent 2100 Bioanalyzer and agarose gel were used to assess RNA quality, and a NanoDrop 2000 was used to measure RNA concentration.

These data are also associated with another study on T cells in Graves' hyperthyroidism and ophthalmopathy. The second study reports: A patient counted as having stable Graves' hyperthyroidism if no progression to ophthalmopathy occurred over 18 months of follow-up. Hyperthyroidism patients were aged 18 to 65 years and newly diagnosed, with disease duration of less than 2 months. Patients with uncontrolled infections, other autoimmune diseases, pregnancy or lactation were excluded. Diagnoses relied on clinical symptoms, serum thyroxine and TRAb, thyroid ultrasound and orbital computed tomography. A first-round RT-PCR of the TCR CDR3 used the HTBI primer set with the Qiagen OneStep RT-PCR kit. Most expanded thyroid clonotypes (frequency above 0.001) were also found in blood, which suggests that blood repertoires may mirror thyroid immune responses. Ophthalmopathy was separated from stable hyperthyroidism by a 13 V-J signature model, with just over 85% sensitivity and approximately 81% specificity obtained in cross-validation and 80%/75% obtained in testing. In validation, progression to ophthalmopathy was predicted by the model with more than 65% sensitivity and around 75% specificity, a median of roughly 6 months before onset. To identify distinguishing TCR V-J signatures, a discovery cohort of around 100 patients was used, comprising 43 with Graves' ophthalmopathy and some 60 with stable Graves' hyperthyroidism. An independent validation cohort of under 20 hyperthyroidism patients and about 16 patients who later progressed to ophthalmopathy tested prospective prediction of ophthalmopathy. For training and testing, the 100 or so patients in the discovery cohort were randomly divided in a 7:3 ratio. In about 6 Graves' hyperthyroidism patients, the study also compared T-cell repertoires from thyroid tissue with T-cell repertoires from blood. Once sampling was done, hyperthyroidism patients were given methimazole at a starting dose of 30 mg daily, whereas ophthalmopathy patients were given high-dose intravenous methylprednisolone. The libraries were constructed in a second round of multiplex PCR and then size-selected and purified. The libraries were sequenced on an Illumina HiSeq2000 using paired-end 100 bp reads. SOAPnuke was used to process the raw data, removing reads that contained adapters or uncalled bases, had a mean Phred below 15, or lacked an exact match to the constant primer or identifier. High-quality paired reads were merged using COPE v1.2.5, and each unique nucleotide sequence was defined as a clonotype. MiTCR v1.1 was used to align the clonotypes against IMGT TRBV, TRBD and TRBJ reference segments. The analysis was restricted to V-J combinations with a frequency above 0.0001, which together covered roughly 99% of the repertoires. The TCS score was defined as the ratio of F50 (clonal expansion) to E x V (chaos), calculated using BLOSUM62-based TCRdist between CDR3 peptides within each V-J. Welch's t-statistics and random forest reduced fewer than 550 V-J features to roughly 13, which were used in a naive Bayes classifier (R e1071). Sample size was not statistically predetermined, and investigators were not blinded to group allocation. TCR Vbeta CDR3 sequencing of approximately 140 peripheral blood samples (roughly 43 ophthalmopathy, 75 or so hyperthyroidism and around 17 progressor patients) is reported in the paper.

The sample in question was peripheral blood mononuclear cells (PBMCs), obtained at new diagnosis, from a patient treated with antithyroid drugs. The rearrangement joined TRBV5-8 to TRBJ1-4; TRBD1 could be the D gene, as 5 bases match. The sequence derives from a young woman with Graves disease. Donor details come from another sample of the same person, matched by shared clones. The CDR3 has the sequence CASSFGGSLGREKLFF. The nucleotides read TGTGCCAGCAGCTTCGGGGGGTCCTTAGGTCGGGAAAAACTGTTTTTT.